This T cell receptor beta chain was documented in a study of identical twins. Each CDR3 protein is one row after TCRdb ran MiXCR on the 5' RACE reads. The sample lists some 190,000 distinct CDR3 sequences, approximately 15% seen once, with 35% to 45% in the top ten. Healthy Caucasians were all of the donors. This clonotype was detected ten times or more. Germline loops: CDR1 SQVTM, CDR2 ANQGSEA. The ends lost 4 bases at V and 6 bases at J; junction bases unmatched: 10. This CDR3 is 14 amino acids long. The sample also formed part of further work on T cells expressing NK-cell markers. That paper notes: The study sequenced eight donors, seven HCMV-seropositive and one seronegative.

Specimen: CD8+ T cells sorted from blood. The V and J genes are TRBV29-1 and TRBJ2-5; 8 nucleotides align to TRBD1. The receptor's source is a woman younger than 30 in good health. CDR3 nucleotide sequence: TGCAGCGTTGTGGGTGACAGGGGAGTCCAGACCCAGTACTTC. It translates to CSVVGDRGVQTQYF.